This TCR beta chain was sequenced in a study of regulatory T cells in long-lasting Graves disease. Time point here: persistent/refractory GD, antithyroid drugs over 5 years with positive TRAb. PBMC-derived RNA was used for the TCR library. The authors drew around 9 milliliters of peripheral blood into EDTA tubes. Researchers made TCR beta libraries by using iRepertoire HTBI primers and running Arm-PCR on CDR3 regions. How the authors handled the data: Spanning all samples, the identified segments comprised approximately 57 TRBV and approximately 13 TRBJ. TCRdb reanalysed the multiplex PCR reads using MiXCR and keeps one entry per CDR3 protein. These V and J calls rely on TCRdb rather than the paper's analysis. The sample yields under 500,000 distinct CDR3 sequences, around 21% seen once. This clonotype was detected ten times or more. CDR3 size: 15 residues. Trimming removed 1 base from V and 8 bases from J, with 17 bases in between. CDR1 is DFQATT, CDR2 SNEGSKA, per germline (reference sequence).

This receptor was obtained from a female donor with Graves disease. This chain links TRBV20-1 with TRBJ1-4; possibly TRBD1 for D (5 bases). Sequencing used peripheral blood mononuclear cells (PBMCs), obtained when the disease was refractory, from a patient treated with antithyroid drugs. CDR3 region: CSARAGHAGIEKLFF. Here the CDR3 DNA reads TGCAGTGCTAGAGCCGGACACGCGGGGATAGAAAAACTGTTTTTT.